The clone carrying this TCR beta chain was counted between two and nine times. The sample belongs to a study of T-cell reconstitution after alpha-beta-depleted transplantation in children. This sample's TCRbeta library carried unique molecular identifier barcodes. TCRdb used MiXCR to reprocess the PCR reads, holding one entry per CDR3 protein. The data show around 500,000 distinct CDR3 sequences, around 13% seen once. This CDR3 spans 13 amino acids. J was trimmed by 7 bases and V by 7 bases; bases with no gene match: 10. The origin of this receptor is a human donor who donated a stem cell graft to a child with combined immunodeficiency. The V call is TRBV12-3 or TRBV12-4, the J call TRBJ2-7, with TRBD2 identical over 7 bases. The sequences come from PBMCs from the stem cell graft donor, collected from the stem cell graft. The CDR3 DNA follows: TGTGCCAGCACCACACGGGGGGTCAGGGAGCAGTACTTC. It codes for CASTTRGVREQYF.